This T cell receptor (beta chain) appears in the sequencing data of a study of shared clonotypes between healthy human individuals. Across the whole study: Each donor had three CD4 naive, three CD4 memory, two CD8 naive and one CD8 memory plate. General observations from the study: Limited genetic and exposure-history diversity came from having few donors. In contrast to clonotypes shared by all four donors, non-shared clonotypes had lower generation probabilities.

Concerning this clone itself: The antigen is not known.

TCRdb's table, derived via immunoSEQ multiplex PCR, lists solely in-frame clones and lacks some. The sample consists of 2 million to 3 million clones, roughly 93% of them appearing once. The CDR3 extends over 14 amino acids. From germline, CDR1 is SGHTA and CDR2 FQGTGA. Germline trimming cut 2 bases from V and 6 bases from J; bases unmatched to any gene: 4. This clonotype was sampled from a man aged 18 to 35 in good health. Some clones in this sample may be carry-over from other donors' samples. The sample was naive CD4+ T cells from PBMCs. The subset was: CD45RA+ positively selected. The chain combines TRBV7-3 with TRBJ1-5, with 7 nucleotides matching TRBD1. For the CDR3, the DNA is TGTGCCAGCAGCTTACGGGACAGCTTTCAGCCCCAGCATTTT. This sequence encodes CASSLRDSFQPQHF.